Shown below are 13 T cell receptor beta chains from a single sample sequenced in a study of shared clonotypes between healthy human individuals. CD45RO-negative, CCR7-selected cells formed the naive CD8 fraction, which excluded terminally differentiated effector memory CD45RA+ cells. The repertoire was sequenced with immunoSEQ multiplex PCR; TCRdb's copy has only in-frame clones and lacks some. The table has millions of clones, about 95% seen once. Sample: naive CD8+ T cells sorted from blood. Receptor source: a man younger than 30 in good health.

As to this clone: At one end, the junction sequence differs from germline, possibly due to a read error. The chain couples TRBV11-2 to TRBJ2-5; D gene unclear. This CDR3 spans 12 amino acids. The germline V gene encodes CDR1 SGHAT and CDR2 FQNNGV. The CDR3 sequence: CASSYDQETQYF. The CDR3, as DNA: TGTGCCAGCAGCTACGACCAGGAGACCCAGTACTTC.

The chain links TRBV30 to TRBJ1-2; weak D call: TRBD1 (5 bases). From germline, CDR1 is GTSNPN and CDR2 SVGIG (reference sequence). V was trimmed by 0 bases and J by 7 bases, leaving 9 bases between them. This CDR3 is 12 amino acids long. CDR3 sequence: CAWSVGEGGYTF. The CDR3 DNA follows: TGTGCCTGGAGTGTAGGGGAGGGTGGCTACACCTTC.

V and J are TRBV11-2 and TRBJ2-5; D is unresolved. The germline gives CDR1 SGHAT, CDR2 FQNNGV. This CDR3 has 12 amino acids. The V end lost 5 bases, the J end lost 3 bases, and 7 bases lay between the germline ends. The CDR3: CASSPREETQYF. CDR3 in DNA: TGTGCCAGCAGCCCACGAGAAGAGACCCAGTACTTC.

V and J are TRBV6-5 and TRBJ2-7; D is perhaps TRBD1 (5 bases). The germline gives CDR1 MNHEY, CDR2 SVGAGI. V lost 4 bases, J lost 3 bases, and 7 bases lay in between. The CDR3 totals 12 residues. This CDR3 is CASSSTGYEQYF. The CDR3 DNA is TGTGCCAGCAGTTCAACAGGCTACGAGCAGTACTTC.

This sequence joins TRBV27 and TRBJ1-1; TRBD1 is a possible D gene (5 bases). Germline V gene sequence: CDR1 MNHEY, CDR2 SMNVEV (reference sequence). The length of the CDR3 is 14 residues. V was clipped by 5 bases and J by 1 base, with 11 bases between them. CDR3 protein: CASSEGLRNTEAFF. CDR3 sequence (DNA): TGTGCCAGCAGTGAGGGACTGAGGAACACTGAAGCTTTCTTT.

The chain has TRBV5-4 and TRBJ1-2; weak D call: TRBD1 (5 bases). With 2 bases removed from V and 4 bases from J, the gap between germline ends came to 12 bases. CDR1 is SGHNT and CDR2 is YYREEE in the germline V gene (reference sequence). CDR3 length equals 14 residues. The CDR3 spells CASSFIVGGYGYTF. The CDR3 DNA reads TGTGCCAGCAGCTTTATTGTCGGGGGCTATGGCTACACCTTC.

V gene TRBV19 combines with J gene TRBJ2-2, with D possibly called TRBD1 or TRBD2 (5 bases each). Germline V gene lookup returns CDR1 LNHDA and CDR2 SQIVND (reference sequence). Trimming cost V 5 bases and J 8 bases, with 12 bases left between them. This CDR3 has 13 residues. CDR3 nucleotides: TGTGCCAGTAGTTGGGACGGGGAAGGGGAGCTGTTTTTT. Its translation is CASSWDGEGELFF.

The chain employs TRBV10-3 and TRBJ2-7; 12 bases match TRBD1. Germline CDR1 is ENHRY and CDR2 is SYGVKD. Unmatched junction bases numbered 12, after V lost 2 bases and J lost 7 bases. The CDR3 is 17 residues long. As DNA, the CDR3 is TGTGCCATCAGTGAGCTTGGGACAGGGGGCACTAAAGGGGAGCAGTACTTC. Residues: CAISELGTGGTKGEQYF.

This chain joins TRBV2 and TRBJ1-4, with unresolved D. The V gene's germline CDR1 is SNHLY and CDR2 FYNNEI. The CDR3 extends over 18 amino acids. Trimming pared 0 bases from V and 3 bases from J, leaving 17 bases between. CDR3: CASSEAQIGVGPNEKLFF. CDR3 sequence (DNA): TGTGCCAGCAGTGAAGCGCAAATTGGTGTCGGTCCTAATGAAAAACTGTTTTTT.

The chain carries TRBV9 and TRBJ1-3; D is perhaps TRBD1 (5 bases). Germline CDR1 reads SGDLS; CDR2 reads YYNGEE. The CDR3 has 15 residues. The V gene lost 4 bases and the J gene lost 3 bases, with 14 bases spanning the gap. The CDR3 sequence: CASSPGGRDGNTIYF. CDR3 nucleotide sequence: TGTGCCAGCAGCCCGGGGGGAAGAGATGGAAACACCATATATTTT.

The CDR3 region is CASSQDSISGRGEDTQYF. For the CDR3, the DNA is TGCGCCAGCAGCCAAGATTCTATTAGCGGGAGGGGGGAAGATACGCAGTATTTT. The chain links TRBV4-3 to TRBJ2-3; the match to TRBD2 covers 11 bases. Looked up from germline, CDR1 is LGHNA and CDR2 is YSLEER. This CDR3 has 18 amino acids. The J segment lost 5 bases and the V segment lost 0 bases, leaving 10 bases of the junction unmatched.

The chain recombines TRBV5-1 with TRBJ2-5; 8 bases fit TRBD2. V was pared by 3 bases and J by 5 bases, with 6 bases of the junction left unmatched. Germline V gives CDR1 SGHRS, CDR2 YFSETQ. The CDR3 loop spans 14 amino acids. This chain's CDR3 is CASSSRLARETQYF. The CDR3 region has the DNA TGCGCCAGCAGCTCACGACTAGCGCGGGAGACCCAGTACTTC.

V gene TRBV14 combines with J gene TRBJ1-3; no clear D. This CDR3 has 16 residues. V was cut by 1 base and J by 1 base, with 11 bases left in between. Germline CDR1 is SGHDN and CDR2 is FVKESK. CDR3 sequence reads: CASSQVMGGSGNTIYF. The CDR3 DNA reads as TGTGCCAGCAGCCAAGTCATGGGAGGGTCTGGAAACACCATATATTTT.